These 6 T cell receptor beta chains came from one sample sequenced in a study of sequential checkpoint blockade in melanoma. Documented treatment: randomized to nivolumab then ipilimumab (arm A) or the reverse (arm B). Generated by immunoSEQ multiplex PCR, the TCRdb table keeps only in-frame clones and is missing some. The profile covers some 2,400 clones, with 25% to 30% appearing a single time and 10% taken by the ten largest. Sequences were derived from tumor tissue (inferred from file names), sampled from a patient given nivolumab and ipilimumab in sequence. The source is a human donor with melanoma.

The table lists this clone with a few counts. The rearrangement uses TRBV6-8 and TRBJ2-6, with 10 bases fitting TRBD1. The CDR3 consists of 19 residues. Germline V gives CDR1 MNHGY, CDR2 SAAAGT. V lost 7 bases and J lost 0; bases outside the gene matches: 12. CDR3 residues: CASNEGTGVIHSGANVLTF. In DNA form, the CDR3 reads TGTGCCAGCAACGAGGGGACAGGGGTCATCCACTCTGGGGCCAACGTCCTGACTTTC.

This clone is medium-sized in the sample. This chain uses TRBV11-3 with TRBJ2-6, with D maybe TRBD2 (5 bases). V gave up 8 bases and J gave up 0 bases, with 14 bases separating them. The CDR3 loop spans 16 amino acids. Germline V gene lookup returns CDR1 SGHNT and CDR2 YENEEA. Written as DNA, the CDR3 is TGTGCCAGCGGGAAGGTGGGGAGCTCTGGGGCCAACGTCCTGACTTTC. It codes for CASGKVGSSGANVLTF.

This clone was found once. The chain uses TRBV29-1 and TRBJ2-1; TRBD1 aligns across 11 bases. Germline V gene sequence: CDR1 SQVTM, CDR2 ANQGSEA. With 7 bases clipped from V and 7 bases from J, the junction kept 18 bases outside the gene matches. The CDR3 covers 17 residues. For the CDR3, the DNA is TGCAGCGCTGCGGGACAGGGGGGCTCAGCGGGACTTAATGAGCAGTTCTTC. It translates to CSAAGQGGSAGLNEQFF.

At least ten counts were recorded for this clone. V is TRBV12-2 and J is TRBJ2-7; the tabulated D call, TRBD1, remains unverified against the DNA. TRBV12-2 is a documented pseudogene. There are 14 residues in the CDR3. The CDR3 nucleotides read TGTGCCTCCTTAAGACAGGCCACCTCCTACGAGCAGTACGTC. Amino acids: CASLRQATSYEQYV.

This chain uses TRBV11-3 with TRBJ2-3; 8 bases fit TRBD2. The germline CDR1 and CDR2 sequences are SGHNT and YENEEA. The CDR3 loop spans 15 amino acids. J was trimmed by 6 bases and V by 5 bases; bases with no gene match: 10. The CDR3 protein is CASSDSGGARDTQYF. The CDR3 nucleotides are TGTGCCAGCAGCGACAGCGGGGGCGCCAGGGATACGCAGTATTTT. Full variable domain (outside the CDR3, taken from reference TRBV11-3 and TRBJ2-3): EAGVVQSPRYKIIEKKQPVAFWCNPISGHNTLYWYLQNLGQGPELLIRYENEEAVDDSQLPKDRFSAERLKGVDSTLKIQPAELGDSAVYLCASSDSGGARDTQYFGPGTRLTVL.

This clone was seen a handful of times. The V call is TRBV6-8, the J call TRBJ2-6, with D uncertain. Trimming removed 2 bases from V and 0 bases from J, with 8 bases in between. The CDR3 length is 16 residues. The V gene's germline CDR1 is MNHGY and CDR2 SAAAGT. In nucleotides, the CDR3 is TGTGCCAGCAGTTACGAGCCGGGCTCTGGGGCCAACGTCCTGACTTTC. This encodes CASSYEPGSGANVLTF.